The rows below give T cell receptor beta chains drawn from one sample of a study of B cell selection in AIRE deficiency. The protocol was immunoSEQ multiplex PCR, while the TCRdb copy is restricted to in-frame clones and leaves out a portion. The repertoire holds tens of thousands of clones, with about 90% as singletons. Sequenced sample: CD4+CD25+ Tregs sorted from PBMCs. The receptors were sampled from a human donor in good health. The CDR3 runs from the conserved cysteine through the conserved F or W. D genes are given only for firm matches. The size entry is marked missing in some rows and otherwise reads once, few, many or a size class.

D gene: -
V gene: TRBV6-4
clone size: -
J gene: TRBJ1-5
CDR3 protein: CASSDCPWNYSNQPQHF
CDR3 DNA: TGTGCCAGCAGTGATTGTCCGTGGAATTATAGCAATCAGCCCCAGCATTTT

D gene: -
V gene: TRBV7-3
clone size: -
J gene: TRBJ2-1
CDR3 protein: CASSLGLGRGGNEQFF
CDR3 DNA: TGTGCCAGCAGCTTAGGTCTCGGGAGAGGGGGAAATGAGCAGTTCTTC

D gene: -
V gene: TRBV7-2
clone size: -
J gene: TRBJ1-3
CDR3 protein: CASSFVQRNTIYF
CDR3 DNA: TGTGCCAGCAGCTTCGTCCAGAGAAACACCATATATTTT

D gene: -
V gene: TRBV19
clone size: -
J gene: TRBJ2-7
CDR3 protein: CASSISAGGGLYEQYF
CDR3 DNA: TGTGCCAGTAGTATTTCGGCCGGAGGGGGACTCTACGAGCAGTACTTC

D gene: TRBD2
V gene: TRBV7-9
clone size: -
J gene: TRBJ2-7
CDR3 protein: CASSTHTSGPSYEQYF
CDR3 DNA: TGTGCCAGCAGCACCCATACTAGCGGCCCCTCGTACGAGCAGTACTTC

D gene: -
V gene: TRBV4-1
clone size: -
J gene: TRBJ2-7
CDR3 protein: CASRQQGYEQYF
CDR3 DNA: TGCGCCAGCAGACAGCAGGGTTACGAGCAGTACTTC

D gene: -
V gene: TRBV5-1
clone size: once
J gene: TRBJ2-5
CDR3 protein: CASSLSQETQYF
CDR3 DNA: TGCGCCAGCAGCTTGAGCCAAGAGACCCAGTACTTC

D gene: -
V gene: TRBV25-1
clone size: -
J gene: TRBJ1-6
CDR3 protein: CASSAHWGPSDPLHF
CDR3 DNA: TGTGCCAGCAGTGCCCATTGGGGGCCGTCGGATCCCCTCCACTTT

D gene: TRBD1
V gene: TRBV2
clone size: -
J gene: TRBJ2-7
CDR3 protein: CASSEDWVDRVFHEQYF
CDR3 DNA: TGTGCCAGCAGTGAAGATTGGGTCGACAGGGTATTCCACGAGCAGTACTTC

D gene: TRBD1
V gene: TRBV5-6
clone size: -
J gene: TRBJ1-6
CDR3 protein: CASSLDHRGVSPLHF
CDR3 DNA: TGTGCCAGCAGCTTGGATCACAGGGGAGTTTCACCCCTCCACTTT

D gene: -
V gene: TRBV5-8
clone size: -
J gene: TRBJ1-2
CDR3 protein: CASSFWSGNPNYGYTF
CDR3 DNA: TGTGCCAGCAGCTTCTGGTCAGGCAATCCTAACTATGGCTACACCTTC

D gene: TRBD2
V gene: TRBV7-8
clone size: -
J gene: TRBJ2-1
CDR3 protein: CASSLSTSGNNEQFF
CDR3 DNA: TGTGCCAGCAGCTTGTCGACTAGCGGTAACAATGAGCAGTTCTTC

D gene: -
V gene: TRBV19
clone size: -
J gene: TRBJ2-5
CDR3 protein: CASSALGDETQYF
CDR3 DNA: TGTGCCAGTAGTGCCCTAGGGGATGAGACCCAGTACTTC

D gene: -
V gene: TRBV12-5
clone size: -
J gene: TRBJ2-1
CDR3 protein: CASGLVGLHSGNSYNEQFF
CDR3 DNA: TGTGCTAGTGGTTTGGTTGGCTTACATAGCGGAAACTCGTACAATGAGCAGTTCTTC

D gene: TRBD2
V gene: TRBV10-3
clone size: -
J gene: TRBJ2-5
CDR3 protein: CAIQRLAQETQYF
CDR3 DNA: TGTGCCATCCAACGACTAGCCCAAGAGACCCAGTACTTC

D gene: -
V gene: TRBV5-4
clone size: -
J gene: TRBJ2-6
CDR3 protein: CASSPRGGPGGSGANVLTF
CDR3 DNA: TGTGCCAGCAGCCCCAGAGGGGGGCCCGGCGGGTCTGGGGCCAACGTCCTGACTTTC

D gene: -
V gene: TRBV29-1
clone size: -
J gene: TRBJ1-1
CDR3 protein: CSVATGTLEAFF
CDR3 DNA: TGCAGCGTTGCGACGGGAACACTTGAAGCTTTCTTT

D gene: -
V gene: TRBV29-1
clone size: -
J gene: TRBJ2-5
CDR3 protein: CSVGQIRQETQYF
CDR3 DNA: TGCAGCGTTGGACAGATCCGTCAAGAGACCCAGTACTTC

D gene: -
V gene: TRBV7-2
clone size: -
J gene: TRBJ2-3
CDR3 protein: CASSFNGGRDTQYF
CDR3 DNA: TGTGCCAGCAGCTTTAACGGGGGGCGTGATACGCAGTATTTT

D gene: TRBD1
V gene: TRBV11-3
clone size: -
J gene: TRBJ1-1
CDR3 protein: CASSLGVSWGQVF
CDR3 DNA: TGTGCCAGCAGCTTAGGCGTATCCTGGGGACAGGTCTTT

D gene: -
V gene: TRBV19
clone size: -
J gene: TRBJ2-5
CDR3 protein: CASSTVGKTQYF
CDR3 DNA: TGTGCCAGTAGTACCGTTGGGAAGACCCAGTACTTC

D gene: -
V gene: TRBV5-6
clone size: once
J gene: TRBJ1-6
CDR3 protein: CASSLLGGEAYSPLHF
CDR3 DNA: TGTGCCAGCAGCCTACTAGGGGGGGAAGCTTATTCACCCCTCCACTTT

D gene: -
V gene: TRBV5-5
clone size: -
J gene: TRBJ2-1
CDR3 protein: CASSLGIDEQFF
CDR3 DNA: TGTGCCAGCAGCTTGGGGATTGATGAGCAGTTCTTC

D gene: -
V gene: TRBV7-2
clone size: -
J gene: TRBJ1-2
CDR3 protein: CASSLLGGYTF
CDR3 DNA: TGTGCCAGCAGCTTATTGGGTGGCTACACCTTC

D gene: TRBD2
V gene: TRBV4-1
clone size: -
J gene: TRBJ2-7
CDR3 protein: CASSQAVTSTYSYEQYF
CDR3 DNA: TGCGCCAGCAGCCAAGCCGTGACTAGCACTTACTCCTACGAGCAGTACTTC

D gene: -
V gene: TRBV13
clone size: -
J gene: TRBJ2-1
CDR3 protein: CASSLGLSGRGEQFF
CDR3 DNA: TGTGCCAGCAGCTTAGGCCTATCAGGGCGGGGTGAGCAGTTCTTC

D gene: -
V gene: TRBV2
clone size: -
J gene: TRBJ2-3
CDR3 protein: CASMRRVGGDTQYF
CDR3 DNA: TGTGCCAGCATGAGGAGGGTAGGAGGAGATACGCAGTATTTT

D gene: -
V gene: TRBV6-1
clone size: -
J gene: TRBJ1-1
CDR3 protein: CASSELGTENTEAFF
CDR3 DNA: TGTGCCAGCAGTGAACTAGGGACGGAGAACACTGAAGCTTTCTTT

D gene: -
V gene: TRBV7-2
clone size: -
J gene: TRBJ1-6
CDR3 protein: CASSSSLSLHF
CDR3 DNA: TGTGCCAGCAGCTCCTCATTATCCCTCCACTTT

D gene: -
V gene: TRBV7-9
clone size: -
J gene: TRBJ2-2
CDR3 protein: CASSFSSPYTGELFF
CDR3 DNA: TGTGCCAGCAGCTTTTCTTCCCCTTACACCGGGGAGCTGTTTTTT

D gene: -
V gene: TRBV7-7
clone size: -
J gene: TRBJ1-1
CDR3 protein: CASSLGENTEAFF
CDR3 DNA: TGTGCCAGCAGCTTAGGGGAGAACACTGAAGCTTTCTTT

D gene: TRBD1
V gene: TRBV6-5
clone size: -
J gene: TRBJ1-1
CDR3 protein: CASTSAPGGKAFF
CDR3 DNA: TGTGCCAGCACCTCAGCCCCAGGGGGCAAAGCTTTCTTT

D gene: -
V gene: TRBV5-1
clone size: -
J gene: TRBJ2-2
CDR3 protein: CASSWNTGELFF
CDR3 DNA: TGCGCCAGCAGCTGGAACACCGGGGAGCTGTTTTTT

D gene: TRBD2
V gene: TRBV7-9
clone size: -
J gene: TRBJ2-3
CDR3 protein: CASSDLAGGGTDTQYF
CDR3 DNA: TGTGCCAGCAGCGATCTAGCGGGAGGGGGCACAGATACGCAGTATTTT

D gene: -
V gene: TRBV9
clone size: -
J gene: TRBJ1-3
CDR3 protein: CASSPGLANTIYF
CDR3 DNA: TGTGCCAGCAGCCCCGGGCTCGCAAACACCATATATTTT

D gene: TRBD2
V gene: TRBV28
clone size: -
J gene: TRBJ2-7
CDR3 protein: CASRMGTMTYEQYF
CDR3 DNA: TGTGCCAGCAGAATGGGGACTATGACCTACGAGCAGTACTTC

D gene: -
V gene: TRBV7-9
clone size: -
J gene: TRBJ1-6
CDR3 protein: CASSLGSLSPLHF
CDR3 DNA: TGTGCCAGCAGCTTGGGCTCCCTATCACCCCTCCACTTT

D gene: -
V gene: TRBV10-3
clone size: -
J gene: TRBJ2-2
CDR3 protein: CAISESPDAGELFF
CDR3 DNA: TGTGCCATCAGTGAGTCACCGGACGCCGGGGAGCTGTTTTTT

D gene: -
V gene: TRBV14
clone size: few
J gene: TRBJ2-7
CDR3 protein: CASSQDRGSEQYF
CDR3 DNA: TGTGCCAGCAGCCAAGATAGGGGAAGCGAGCAGTACTTC

D gene: TRBD1
V gene: TRBV11-2
clone size: -
J gene: TRBJ2-7
CDR3 protein: CASSLRPGQGRSYEQYF
CDR3 DNA: TGTGCCAGCAGCTTGCGGCCCGGACAGGGTAGGTCCTACGAGCAGTACTTC

D gene: TRBD1
V gene: TRBV2
clone size: -
J gene: TRBJ2-7
CDR3 protein: CASSAFRTGGNYEQYF
CDR3 DNA: TGTGCCAGCAGTGCATTTAGGACAGGGGGCAACTACGAGCAGTACTTC

D gene: TRBD2
V gene: TRBV6-5
clone size: -
J gene: TRBJ2-1
CDR3 protein: CASRTTSGRNEQFF
CDR3 DNA: TGTGCCAGCAGGACCACTAGCGGGAGGAATGAGCAGTTCTTC

D gene: -
V gene: TRBV14
clone size: -
J gene: TRBJ1-2
CDR3 protein: CASRTRYGYTF
CDR3 DNA: TGTGCCAGCCGTACCCGGTATGGCTACACCTTC

D gene: -
V gene: TRBV11-3
clone size: -
J gene: TRBJ1-1
CDR3 protein: CASSINRNTEAFF
CDR3 DNA: TGTGCCAGCAGCATTAACAGGAACACTGAAGCTTTCTTT

D gene: -
V gene: TRBV19
clone size: -
J gene: TRBJ2-2
CDR3 protein: CASSILGAADTGELFF
CDR3 DNA: TGTGCCAGTAGTATCTTAGGCGCTGCGGACACCGGGGAGCTGTTTTTT

D gene: TRBD1
V gene: TRBV10-2
clone size: -
J gene: TRBJ1-5
CDR3 protein: CASSDYRGRGNQPQHF
CDR3 DNA: TGCGCCAGCAGTGATTACAGGGGCAGGGGCAATCAGCCCCAGCATTTT

D gene: -
V gene: TRBV6-5
clone size: once
J gene: TRBJ2-3
CDR3 protein: CASSQSTDTQYF
CDR3 DNA: TGTGCCAGCTCGCAAAGCACAGATACGCAGTATTTT

D gene: -
V gene: TRBV19
clone size: -
J gene: TRBJ1-4
CDR3 protein: CASSHGGGGEKLFF
CDR3 DNA: TGTGCCAGTAGCCACGGGGGGGGCGGTGAAAAACTGTTTTTT

D gene: TRBD2
V gene: TRBV2
clone size: once
J gene: TRBJ2-1
CDR3 protein: CARGLASSYNEQFF
CDR3 DNA: TGTGCCAGGGGACTAGCAAGCTCCTACAATGAGCAGTTCTTC

D gene: -
V gene: TRBV7-9
clone size: -
J gene: TRBJ2-1
CDR3 protein: CASSLGGEQFF
CDR3 DNA: TGTGCCAGCAGCTTAGGGGGTGAGCAGTTCTTC

D gene: TRBD1
V gene: TRBV11-2
clone size: few
J gene: TRBJ2-3
CDR3 protein: CASSLVGAGGDTQYF
CDR3 DNA: TGTGCCAGCAGCTTAGTGGGGGCAGGGGGAGATACGCAGTATTTT

D gene: TRBD2
V gene: TRBV7-6
clone size: -
J gene: TRBJ2-3
CDR3 protein: CASSLGLAGDTQYF
CDR3 DNA: TGTGCCAGCAGCTTAGGGCTAGCGGGAGATACGCAGTATTTT

D gene: TRBD2
V gene: TRBV6-1
clone size: -
J gene: TRBJ2-3
CDR3 protein: CASSLAGVTDTQYF
CDR3 DNA: TGTGCCAGCAGCTTAGCGGGAGTAACAGATACGCAGTATTTT

D gene: TRBD1
V gene: TRBV7-9
clone size: -
J gene: TRBJ1-3
CDR3 protein: CASSDQTGILSGNTIYF
CDR3 DNA: TGTGCCAGCAGCGACCAGACAGGGATTCTCTCTGGAAACACCATATATTTT

D gene: -
V gene: TRBV14
clone size: once
J gene: TRBJ1-4
CDR3 protein: CASSRTIGGEKLFF
CDR3 DNA: TGTGCCAGCAGCCGGACAATCGGCGGTGAAAAACTGTTTTTT

D gene: -
V gene: TRBV18
clone size: -
J gene: TRBJ2-1
CDR3 protein: CASSNRVDEQFF
CDR3 DNA: TGTGCCAGCTCAAACAGGGTGGATGAGCAGTTCTTC

D gene: -
V gene: TRBV12-2
clone size: once
J gene: TRBJ1-5
CDR3 protein: CASHFEGGPFNQPQHF
CDR3 DNA: TGTGCAAGCCATTTCGAGGGGGGGCCCTTCAATCAGCCCCAGCATTTT

D gene: -
V gene: TRBV6-6
clone size: once
J gene: TRBJ1-2
CDR3 protein: CAIGGLFYGYTF
CDR3 DNA: TGTGCCATTGGGGGACTTTTCTATGGCTACACCTTC

D gene: -
V gene: TRBV7-9
clone size: -
J gene: TRBJ2-3
CDR3 protein: CASSLGLITDTQYF
CDR3 DNA: TGTGCCAGCAGCTTAGGGTTGATCACAGATACGCAGTATTTT

D gene: TRBD1
V gene: TRBV13
clone size: -
J gene: TRBJ2-7
CDR3 protein: CASSRGTGVRYGQYF
CDR3 DNA: TGTGCCAGCAGCCGTGGGACAGGGGTCCGATACGGGCAGTACTTC